These T cell receptor beta chains were read from a single sample in a study of shared clonotypes between healthy human individuals. Using immunoSEQ multiplex PCR, the repertoire was profiled, and TCRdb retains in-frame clones only, with some absent. The repertoire consists of some 2,000,000 clones, with roughly 94% occurring once and the leading ten covering approximately 0.13%. Sequenced sample: naive CD4+ T cells sorted from blood. The receptors stem from a man aged 18 to 30 in good health. Both conserved end residues are part of each CDR3. D genes are given only for firm matches. Some rows mark clone size as missing; the rest say once, few, many or name a class of expanded clone.

d_gene,j_gene,abundance,v_gene,CDR3aa,CDR3nt
.,TRBJ2-2,.,TRBV2,CASSVGRVNTGELFF,TGTGCCAGCAGTGTAGGCAGGGTAAACACCGGGGAGCTGTTTTTT
.,TRBJ2-7,.,TRBV30,CAWSVVTPPSGEQYF,TGTGCCTGGAGTGTAGTGACTCCTCCCTCGGGCGAGCAGTACTTC
.,TRBJ2-3,once,TRBV5-4,CASSKGGTREGTDTQYF,TGTGCCAGCAGCAAGGGGGGGACAAGGGAGGGCACAGATACGCAGTATTTT
.,TRBJ1-2,.,TRBV9,CASTSGPNYGYTF,TGTGCCAGCACCAGCGGGCCTAACTATGGCTACACCTTC
.,TRBJ2-2,.,TRBV5-6,CASSGDLSLPTGELFF,TGTGCCAGCAGCGGGGATCTCTCCCTACCTACCGGGGAGCTGTTTTTT
.,TRBJ1-1,many,TRBV30,CAWSRLGAFF,TGTGCCTGGAGTCGTCTAGGTGCTTTCTTT
TRBD1,TRBJ1-2,.,TRBV6-6,CASRDRGGTVSYGYTF,TGTGCCAGCAGAGATAGGGGGGGGACAGTGTCCTATGGCTACACCTTC
TRBD1,TRBJ1-2,.,TRBV7-9,CASSLAQGTGLDYGYTF,TGTGCCAGCAGCTTAGCGCAAGGGACAGGGTTGGACTATGGCTACACCTTC
.,TRBJ2-3,.,TRBV2,CARRSSSTDTQYF,TGTGCCAGACGGAGTTCTAGCACAGATACGCAGTATTTT
TRBD1,TRBJ1-2,.,TRBV10-2,CASSGQGAGGYTF,TGCGCCAGCAGTGGACAGGGGGCGGGTGGCTACACCTTC
.,TRBJ1-4,.,TRBV18,CASSPSWGAREKLFF,TGTGCCAGCTCACCTTCTTGGGGGGCGAGGGAAAAACTGTTTTTT
.,TRBJ2-1,.,TRBV7-2,CASGVGGVGYNEQFF,TGTGCCAGCGGGGTTGGCGGAGTGGGGTACAATGAGCAGTTCTTC
.,TRBJ2-7,.,TRBV9,CASSTRLNSYEQYF,TGTGCCAGCAGTACTCGATTGAACTCCTACGAGCAGTACTTC
TRBD1,TRBJ2-2,.,TRBV10-3,CAIGGGTGNTGELFF,TGTGCCATCGGAGGTGGGACAGGGAACACCGGGGAGCTGTTTTTT
.,TRBJ1-1,.,TRBV7-2,CASSSYNYGDGAFF,TGTGCCAGCAGCTCGTATAACTACGGAGATGGGGCTTTCTTT
TRBD2,TRBJ2-7,once,TRBV5-1,CASSLEASGRQNYF,TGCGCCAGCAGCTTGGAAGCTAGCGGGAGGCAGAACTACTTC
.,TRBJ1-2,.,TRBV15,CATSREPGLGGYGYTF,TGTGCCACCAGCAGAGAGCCAGGGCTCGGTGGCTATGGCTACACCTTC
.,TRBJ2-2,.,TRBV19,CASNFFPFSTANTGELFF,TGTGCCAGTAACTTTTTCCCCTTTAGTACAGCTAACACCGGGGAGCTGTTTTTT
TRBD1,TRBJ1-1,once,TRBV25-1,CASRETGARRTEAFF,TGTGCCAGCAGAGAAACAGGGGCAAGGAGGACTGAAGCTTTCTTT
TRBD2,TRBJ2-7,.,TRBV2,CASMAGGMWQYF,TGTGCCAGCATGGCGGGAGGGATGTGGCAGTACTTC
.,TRBJ2-1,.,TRBV6-5,CASSRIPPTYNEQFF,TGTGCCAGCAGTCGTATCCCCCCGACCTACAATGAGCAGTTCTTC
TRBD1,TRBJ2-1,.,TRBV7-7,CASSSDRGHEQFF,TGTGCTAGCAGCTCGGACAGGGGGCATGAGCAGTTCTTC
TRBD1,TRBJ1-2,once,TRBV27,CASSSTGGGYGYTF,TGTGCCAGCAGTTCGACAGGGGGCGGCTATGGCTACACCTTC